This TCR beta chain was identified during a study of breast tumors, draining lymph nodes, adjacent tissues. TCRdb reprocessed the multiplex PCR reads with MiXCR, giving one entry per CDR3 protein. The profile shows about 21,000 distinct CDR3 sequences, around 41% of them singletons. Per the germline V gene, CDR1 is LNHNV and CDR2 is YYDKDF (reference sequence). CDR3 length equals 13 residues. V lost 5 bases and J 1 base, leaving 9 bases between the germline ends. This clonotype showed up many times. The clonotype comes from a female donor with breast cancer. Some clones in this sample may be carry-over from other donors' samples. Material for sequencing was breast tumor tissue. The chain recombines TRBV15 with TRBJ2-7; the D is unclear. The chain's CDR3 is CATSSFLSYEQYF. DNA of the CDR3: TGTGCCACCAGCTCGTTCCTGTCCTACGAGCAGTACTTC.